The T cell receptor beta chain described here comes from a study of cytomegalovirus exposure and HLA in healthy donors. General study points: The authors later found most CMV-associated TCR beta chains appeared HLA-restricted. Later on, an analysis tied approximately 17,000 TCR beta sequences to HLA alleles at 0.05 false discovery rate. Data from an earlier analysis indicated that most TCR beta V segments were productive either about 87% or about 30% of the time.

This clone showed up just a few times. Its antigen remains unknown. The ends lost 5 bases at V and 13 bases at J; junction bases unmatched: 10. Looked up from germline, CDR1 is SEHNR and CDR2 is FQNEAQ (reference sequence). The CDR3 is made up of 13 amino acids. The PCR made use of 60 Vbeta and 13 Jbeta primers. Generated by immunoSEQ multiplex PCR, the TCRdb table keeps only in-frame clones and is missing some. The sample has about 160,000 clones; roughly 80% are singletons. The source is a man aged 35 to 55 in good health and CMV-seronegative. Sequencing was performed on PBMCs. V and J are TRBV7-9 and TRBJ2-7; 11 bases agree with TRBD1. DNA for the CDR3: TGTGCCAGCAGCCCAAGGACAGGGGGCGAAGCATACTTC. Translated, it gives CASSPRTGGEAYF.